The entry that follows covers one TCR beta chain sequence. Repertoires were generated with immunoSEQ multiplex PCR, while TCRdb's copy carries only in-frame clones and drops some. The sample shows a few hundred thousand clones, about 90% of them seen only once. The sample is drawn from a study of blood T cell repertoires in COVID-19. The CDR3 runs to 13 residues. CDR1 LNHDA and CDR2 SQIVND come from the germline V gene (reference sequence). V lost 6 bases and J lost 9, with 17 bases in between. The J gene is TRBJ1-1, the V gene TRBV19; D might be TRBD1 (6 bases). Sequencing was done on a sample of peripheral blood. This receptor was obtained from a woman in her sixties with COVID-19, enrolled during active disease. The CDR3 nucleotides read TGTGCCAGTAGCCCAGCACTACAGGGTAAAGCTTTCTTT. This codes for CASSPALQGKAFF. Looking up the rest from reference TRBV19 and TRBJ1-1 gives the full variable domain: DGGITQSPKYLFRKEGQNVTLSCEQNLNHDAMYWYRQDPGQGLRLIYYSQIVNDFQKGDIAEGYSVSREKKESFPLTVTSAQKNPTAFYLCASSPALQGKAFFGQGTRLTVV.